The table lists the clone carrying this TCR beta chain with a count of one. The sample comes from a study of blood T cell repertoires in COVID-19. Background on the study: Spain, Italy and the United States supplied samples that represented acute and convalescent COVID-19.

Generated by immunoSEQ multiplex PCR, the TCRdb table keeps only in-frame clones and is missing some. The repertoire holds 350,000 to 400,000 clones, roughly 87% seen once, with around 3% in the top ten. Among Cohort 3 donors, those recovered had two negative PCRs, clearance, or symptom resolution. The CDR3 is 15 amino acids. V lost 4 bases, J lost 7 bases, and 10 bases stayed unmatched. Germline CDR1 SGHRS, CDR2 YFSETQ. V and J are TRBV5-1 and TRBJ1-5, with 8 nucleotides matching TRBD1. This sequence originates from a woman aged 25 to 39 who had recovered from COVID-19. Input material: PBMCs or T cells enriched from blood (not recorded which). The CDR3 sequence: CASSPGWTGPQPQHF. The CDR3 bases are TGCGCCAGCAGCCCGGGGTGGACAGGGCCACAGCCCCAGCATTTT.